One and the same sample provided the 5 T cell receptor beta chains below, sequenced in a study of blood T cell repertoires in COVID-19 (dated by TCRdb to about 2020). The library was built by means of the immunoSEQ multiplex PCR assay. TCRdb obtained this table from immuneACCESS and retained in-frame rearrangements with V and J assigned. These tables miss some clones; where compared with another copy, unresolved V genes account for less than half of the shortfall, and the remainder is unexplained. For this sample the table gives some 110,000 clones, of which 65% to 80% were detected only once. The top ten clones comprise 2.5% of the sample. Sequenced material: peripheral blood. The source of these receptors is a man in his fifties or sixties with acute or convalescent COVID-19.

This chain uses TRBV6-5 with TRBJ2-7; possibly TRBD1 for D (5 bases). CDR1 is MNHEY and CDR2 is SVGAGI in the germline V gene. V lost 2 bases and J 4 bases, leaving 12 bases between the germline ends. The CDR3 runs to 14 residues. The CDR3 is CASSYGQGKYEQYF. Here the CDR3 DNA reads TGTGCCAGCAGTTACGGCCAGGGAAAGTACGAGCAGTACTTC.

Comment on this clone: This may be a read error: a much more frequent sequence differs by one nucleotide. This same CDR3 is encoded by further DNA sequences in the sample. As DNA, the CDR3 is TGTGCCAGCAGTTCGGGACAGGGGGCCTACGAGCAGTACTTC. It yields the protein CASSSGQGAYEQYF. J is TRBJ2-7 and V is TRBV27, with 11 bases lining up with TRBD1. Germline CDR1 reads MNHEY; CDR2 reads SMNVEV (reference sequence). The CDR3 contains 14 residues. V lost 4 bases, J lost 2 bases, and 1 base stayed unmatched.

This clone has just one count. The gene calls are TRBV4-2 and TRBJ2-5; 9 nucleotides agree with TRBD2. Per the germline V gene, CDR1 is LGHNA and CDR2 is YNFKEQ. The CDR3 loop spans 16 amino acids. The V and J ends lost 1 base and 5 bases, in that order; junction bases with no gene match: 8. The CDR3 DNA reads TGTGCCAGCAGCCAAGGCGGGGGGGGTGAGTGGGAGACCCAGTACTTC. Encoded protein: CASSQGGGGEWETQYF.

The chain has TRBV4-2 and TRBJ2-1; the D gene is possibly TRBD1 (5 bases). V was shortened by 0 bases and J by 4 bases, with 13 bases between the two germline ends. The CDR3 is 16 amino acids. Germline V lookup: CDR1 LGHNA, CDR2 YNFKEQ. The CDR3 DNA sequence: TGTGCCAGCAGCCAAGATTGGGGCAGAGATTACAATGAGCAGTTCTTC. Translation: CASSQDWGRDYNEQFF.

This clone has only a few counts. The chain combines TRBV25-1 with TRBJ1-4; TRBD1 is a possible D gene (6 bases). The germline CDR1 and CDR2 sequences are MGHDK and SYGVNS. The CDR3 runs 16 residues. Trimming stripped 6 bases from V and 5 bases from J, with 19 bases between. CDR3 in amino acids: CASRPHSRGRNEKLFF. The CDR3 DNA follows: TGTGCCAGCAGACCTCATTCTAGGGGGAGAAATGAAAAACTGTTTTTT. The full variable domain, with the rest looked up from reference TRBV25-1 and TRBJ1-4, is EADIYQTPRYLVIGTGKKITLECSQTMGHDKMYWYQQDPGMELHLIHYSYGVNSTEKGDLSSESTVSRIRTEHFPLTLESARPSHTSQYLCASRPHSRGRNEKLFFGSGTQLSVL.